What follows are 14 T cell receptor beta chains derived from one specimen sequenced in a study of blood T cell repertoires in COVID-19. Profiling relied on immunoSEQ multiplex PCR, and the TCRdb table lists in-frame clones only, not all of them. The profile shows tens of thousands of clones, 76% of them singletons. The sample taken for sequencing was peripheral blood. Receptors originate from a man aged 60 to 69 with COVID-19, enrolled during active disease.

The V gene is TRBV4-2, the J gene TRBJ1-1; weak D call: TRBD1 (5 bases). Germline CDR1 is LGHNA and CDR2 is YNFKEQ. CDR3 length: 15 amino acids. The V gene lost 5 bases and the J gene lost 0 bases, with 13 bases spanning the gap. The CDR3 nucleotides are TGTGCCAGCAGCGAACGGGAGGGGTTGAACACTGAAGCTTTCTTT. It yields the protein CASSEREGLNTEAFF.

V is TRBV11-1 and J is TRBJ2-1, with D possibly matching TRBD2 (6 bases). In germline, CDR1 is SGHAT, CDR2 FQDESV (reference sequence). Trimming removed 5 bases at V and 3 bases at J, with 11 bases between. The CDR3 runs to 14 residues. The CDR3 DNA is TGTGCCAGCAGCCCCCAGACTAGCTACAATGAGCAGTTCTTC. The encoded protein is CASSPQTSYNEQFF.

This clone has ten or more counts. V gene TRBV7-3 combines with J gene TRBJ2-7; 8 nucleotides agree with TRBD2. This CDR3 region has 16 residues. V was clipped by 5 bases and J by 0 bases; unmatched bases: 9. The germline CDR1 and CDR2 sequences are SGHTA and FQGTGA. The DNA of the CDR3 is TGTGCCAGCAGCCCCGGGGTAGCGGGATCCTCCTACGAGCAGTACTTC. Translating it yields CASSPGVAGSSYEQYF.

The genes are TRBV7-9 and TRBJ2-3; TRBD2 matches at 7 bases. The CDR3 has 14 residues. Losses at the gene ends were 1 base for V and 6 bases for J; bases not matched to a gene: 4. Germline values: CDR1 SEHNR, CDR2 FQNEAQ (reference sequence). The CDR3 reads CASSLGGGVDTQYF. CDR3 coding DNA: TGTGCCAGCAGCTTAGGTGGGGGGGTGGATACGCAGTATTTT. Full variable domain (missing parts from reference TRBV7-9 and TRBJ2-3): DTGVSQNPRHKITKRGQNVTFRCDPISEHNRLYWYRQTLGQGPEFLTYFQNEAQLEKSRLLSDRFSAERPKGSFSTLEIQRTEQGDSAMYLCASSLGGGVDTQYFGPGTRLTVL.

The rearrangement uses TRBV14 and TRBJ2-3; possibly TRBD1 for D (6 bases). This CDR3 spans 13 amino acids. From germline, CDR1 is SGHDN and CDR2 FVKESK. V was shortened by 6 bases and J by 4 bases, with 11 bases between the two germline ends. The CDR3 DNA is TGTGCCAGCAGTCGGGACATCGCAGATACGCAGTATTTT. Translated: CASSRDIADTQYF.

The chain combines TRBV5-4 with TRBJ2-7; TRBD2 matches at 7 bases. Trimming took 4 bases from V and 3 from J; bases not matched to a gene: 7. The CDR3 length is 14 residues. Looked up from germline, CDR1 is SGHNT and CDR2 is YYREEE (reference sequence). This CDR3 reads CASSVELASYEQYF. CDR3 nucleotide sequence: TGTGCCAGCAGCGTGGAACTAGCGAGCTACGAGCAGTACTTC.

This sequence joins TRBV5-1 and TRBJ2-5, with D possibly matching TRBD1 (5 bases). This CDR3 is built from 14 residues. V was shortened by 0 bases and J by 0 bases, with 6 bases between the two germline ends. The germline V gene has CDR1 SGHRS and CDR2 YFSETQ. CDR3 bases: TGCGCCAGCAGCTTGGCAGGGTACCAAGAGACCCAGTACTTC. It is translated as CASSLAGYQETQYF.

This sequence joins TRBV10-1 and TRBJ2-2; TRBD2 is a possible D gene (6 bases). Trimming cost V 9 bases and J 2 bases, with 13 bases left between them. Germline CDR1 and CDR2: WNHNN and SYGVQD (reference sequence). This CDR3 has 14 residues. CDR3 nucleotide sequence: TGCGCCAGTCGCCGGGACTTCAACACCGGGGAGCTGTTTTTT. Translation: CASRRDFNTGELFF.

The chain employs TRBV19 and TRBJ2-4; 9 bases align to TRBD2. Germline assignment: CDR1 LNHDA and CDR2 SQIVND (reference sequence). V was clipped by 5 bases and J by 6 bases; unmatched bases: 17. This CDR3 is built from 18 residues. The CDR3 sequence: CASSALAGPWEGRNIQYF. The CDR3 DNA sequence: TGTGCCAGTAGTGCGCTAGCGGGGCCGTGGGAGGGTAGAAACATTCAGTACTTC.

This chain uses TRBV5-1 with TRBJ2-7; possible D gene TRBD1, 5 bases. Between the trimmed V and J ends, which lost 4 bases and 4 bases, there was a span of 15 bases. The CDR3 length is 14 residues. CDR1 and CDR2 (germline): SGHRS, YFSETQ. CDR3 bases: TGCGCCAGCAGCAAGGGGCCCACAGGTTACGAGCAGTACTTC. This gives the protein CASSKGPTGYEQYF.

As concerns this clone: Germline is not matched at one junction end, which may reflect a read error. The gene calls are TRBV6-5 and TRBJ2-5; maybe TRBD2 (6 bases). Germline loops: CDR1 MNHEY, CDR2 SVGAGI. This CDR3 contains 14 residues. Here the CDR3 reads CAAGGSSVQETQYF. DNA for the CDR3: TGCGCCGCTGGAGGGTCGAGTGTCCAAGAGACCCAGTACTTC.

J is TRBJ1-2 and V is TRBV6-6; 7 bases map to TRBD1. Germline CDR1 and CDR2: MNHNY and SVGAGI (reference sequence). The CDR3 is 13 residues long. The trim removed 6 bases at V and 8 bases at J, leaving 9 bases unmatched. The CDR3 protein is CASSNPGGDGYTF. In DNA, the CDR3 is TGTGCCAGCAGCAATCCAGGGGGTGACGGCTACACCTTC.

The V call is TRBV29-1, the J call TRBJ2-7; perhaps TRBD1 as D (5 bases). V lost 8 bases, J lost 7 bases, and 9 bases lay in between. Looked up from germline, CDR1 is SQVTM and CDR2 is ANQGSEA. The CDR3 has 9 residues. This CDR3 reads CSQAGEQYF. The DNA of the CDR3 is TGCAGCCAAGCAGGGGAGCAGTACTTC.

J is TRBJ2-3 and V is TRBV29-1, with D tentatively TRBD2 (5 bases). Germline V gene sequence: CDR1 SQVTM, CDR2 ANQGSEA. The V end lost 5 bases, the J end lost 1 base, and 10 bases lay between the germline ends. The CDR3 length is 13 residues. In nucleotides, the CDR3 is TGCAGCGTTCAGGTGGGAGGCACAGATACGCAGTATTTT. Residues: CSVQVGGTDTQYF.